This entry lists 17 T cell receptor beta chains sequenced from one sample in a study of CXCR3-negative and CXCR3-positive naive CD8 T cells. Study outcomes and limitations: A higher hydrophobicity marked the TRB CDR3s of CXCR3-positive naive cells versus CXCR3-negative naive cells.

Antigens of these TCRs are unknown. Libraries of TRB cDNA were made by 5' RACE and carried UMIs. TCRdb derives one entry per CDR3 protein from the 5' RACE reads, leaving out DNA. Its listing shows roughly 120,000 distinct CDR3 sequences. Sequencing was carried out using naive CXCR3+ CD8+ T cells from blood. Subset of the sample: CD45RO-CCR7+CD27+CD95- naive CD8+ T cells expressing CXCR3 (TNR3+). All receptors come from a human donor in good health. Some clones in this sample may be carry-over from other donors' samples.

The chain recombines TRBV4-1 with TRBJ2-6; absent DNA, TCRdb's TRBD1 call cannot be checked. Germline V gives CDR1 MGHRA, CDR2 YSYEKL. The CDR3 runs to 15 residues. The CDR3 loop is CASSLFSGTQTVLTF.

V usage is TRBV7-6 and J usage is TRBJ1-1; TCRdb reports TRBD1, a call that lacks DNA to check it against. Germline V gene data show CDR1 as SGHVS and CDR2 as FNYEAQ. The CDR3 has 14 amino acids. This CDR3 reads CASSQGQVNTEALF.

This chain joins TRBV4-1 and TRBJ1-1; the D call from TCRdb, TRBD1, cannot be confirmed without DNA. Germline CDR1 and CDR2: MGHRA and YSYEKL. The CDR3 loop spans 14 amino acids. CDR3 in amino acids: CASSSQGLGTEAFF.

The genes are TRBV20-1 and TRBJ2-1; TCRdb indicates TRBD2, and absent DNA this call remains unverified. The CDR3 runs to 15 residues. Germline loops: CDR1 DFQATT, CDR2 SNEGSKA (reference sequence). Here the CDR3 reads CSARPRIAGASEQVF.

CDR3 loop: CASSRRGTGENEQFF. The rearrangement joins TRBV4-1 to TRBJ2-1; without DNA, the TCRdb call of TRBD1 cannot be checked. The CDR3 loop spans 15 amino acids. Germline values: CDR1 MGHRA, CDR2 YSYEKL.

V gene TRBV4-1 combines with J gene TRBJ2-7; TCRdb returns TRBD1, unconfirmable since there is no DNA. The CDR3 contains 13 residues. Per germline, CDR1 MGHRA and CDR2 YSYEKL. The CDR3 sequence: CASSQIDRAPQYF.

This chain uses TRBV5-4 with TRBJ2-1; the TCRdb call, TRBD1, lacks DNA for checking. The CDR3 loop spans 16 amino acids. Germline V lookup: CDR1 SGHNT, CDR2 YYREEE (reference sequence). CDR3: CASSPGQGASYNEQFF.

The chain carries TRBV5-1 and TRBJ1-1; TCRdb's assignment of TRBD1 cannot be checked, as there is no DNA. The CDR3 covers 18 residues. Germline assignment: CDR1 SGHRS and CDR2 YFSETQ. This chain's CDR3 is CASSHWGDNPTANTEAFF.

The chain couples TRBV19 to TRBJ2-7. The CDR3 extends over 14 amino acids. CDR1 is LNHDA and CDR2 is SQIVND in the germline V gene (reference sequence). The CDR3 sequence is CASSTDRSSYEQYF.

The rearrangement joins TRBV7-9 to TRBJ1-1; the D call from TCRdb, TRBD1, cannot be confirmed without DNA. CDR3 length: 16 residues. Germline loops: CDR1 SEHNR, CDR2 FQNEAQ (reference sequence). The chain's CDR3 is CASSPRGTGVDTEAFF.

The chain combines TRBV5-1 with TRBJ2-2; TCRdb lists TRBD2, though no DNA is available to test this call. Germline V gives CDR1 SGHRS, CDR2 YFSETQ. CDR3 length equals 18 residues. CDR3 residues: CASSPELAGVPRVGELFF.

CDR3 residues: CASGPSFEGYTF. The chain carries TRBV12-3 or TRBV12-4 and TRBJ1-2. CDR3 length: 12 residues.

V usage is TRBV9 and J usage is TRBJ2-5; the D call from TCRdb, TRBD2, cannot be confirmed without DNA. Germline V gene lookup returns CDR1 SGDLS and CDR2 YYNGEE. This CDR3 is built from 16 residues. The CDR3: CASSARLEGTRETQYF.

CDR3: CASSPPDRANEQFF. The chain links TRBV13 to TRBJ2-1; TCRdb outputs TRBD1, but without DNA this stays unchecked. This CDR3 is built from 14 residues. CDR1 and CDR2 from the germline V gene are PRHDT and FYEKMQ (reference sequence).

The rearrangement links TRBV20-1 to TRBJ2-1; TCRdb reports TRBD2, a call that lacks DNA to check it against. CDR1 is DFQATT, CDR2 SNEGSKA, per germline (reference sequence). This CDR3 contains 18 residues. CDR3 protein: CSDEGLAVSGGSYNEQFF.

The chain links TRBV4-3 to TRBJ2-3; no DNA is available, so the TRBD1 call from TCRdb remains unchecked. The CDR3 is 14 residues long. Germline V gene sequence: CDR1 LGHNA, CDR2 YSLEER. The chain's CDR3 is CASSKTTGVDMQYF.

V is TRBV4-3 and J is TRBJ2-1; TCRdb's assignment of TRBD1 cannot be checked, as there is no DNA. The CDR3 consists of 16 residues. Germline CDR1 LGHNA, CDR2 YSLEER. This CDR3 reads CASSQDRGGAYNEQFF.